What follows are 21 T cell receptor beta chains derived from one specimen sequenced in a study of beta chain features in type 1 diabetes. Of the isolated RNA, all was reverse transcribed, and so the sequenced material was expressed TCRB transcripts. Clones were read by immunoSEQ multiplex PCR, and TCRdb kept only the in-frame ones, dropping some. The sample yields about 160,000 clones, over 7.5% seen once. Sample: central memory CD4+ T cells from blood. These receptors originate from a woman between 18 and 29 years old in good health.

The J gene is TRBJ2-1, the V gene TRBV7-9; TRBD2 is a possible D gene (6 bases). This CDR3 spans 17 amino acids. Germline CDR1 and CDR2: SEHNR and FQNEAQ (reference sequence). V was cut by 2 bases and J by 4 bases, with 18 bases left in between. This chain's CDR3 is CASSLPWPGLRYNEQFF. The CDR3 region has the DNA TGTGCCAGCAGCTTACCCTGGCCGGGACTCAGATACAATGAGCAGTTCTTC.

In this sample, this clone turned up a few times. The chain has TRBV27 and TRBJ2-3, with 7 bases fitting TRBD2. Germline CDR1 MNHEY, CDR2 SMNVEV (reference sequence). CDR3 length equals 17 residues. Trimming removed 5 bases from V and 0 bases from J; junction bases left unmatched: 11. The CDR3 is CASSPPRGRDSTDTQYF. The CDR3 nucleotides are TGTGCCAGCAGTCCCCCTCGAGGGAGGGATAGCACAGATACGCAGTATTTT.

This clone was observed a handful of times. The chain employs TRBV18 and TRBJ2-2; no clear D. The germline V gene has CDR1 KGHSH and CDR2 LQKENI. This CDR3 region has 12 residues. Trimming shortened V by 3 bases and J by 3 bases, and 2 bases separated the two germline ends. The CDR3 DNA sequence: TGTGCCAGCTCACCCTACACCGGGGAGCTGTTTTTT. Encoded protein: CASSPYTGELFF.

This chain connects TRBV12-5 to TRBJ2-3, with D possibly being TRBD2 (6 bases). CDR1 is LGHNT, CDR2 FRNRAP, per germline. The CDR3 length is 13 residues. V lost 10 bases to trimming and J lost 2 bases, with 13 bases between them. The CDR3 loop reads CATGGNFTDTQYF. The DNA for the CDR3 is TGTGCTACCGGGGGAAATTTCACAGATACGCAGTATTTT.

This clone has more than one count but fewer than ten. The J gene is TRBJ2-7, the V gene TRBV18; possible D gene TRBD2, 6 bases. Trimming pared 2 bases from V and 4 bases from J, leaving 18 bases between. Germline V CDR1 and CDR2: KGHSH, LQKENI. The length of the CDR3 is 16 residues. DNA for the CDR3: TGTGCCAGCTCACCAAGAGGAGGGGCCCAGAAGTACGAGCAGTACTTC. It is translated as CASSPRGGAQKYEQYF.

The chain links TRBV6-6 to TRBJ2-5; D call uncertain. CDR1 is MNHNY, CDR2 SVGAGI, per germline (reference sequence). The V gene lost 4 bases and the J gene lost 2 bases, with 5 bases spanning the gap. The length of the CDR3 is 12 residues. The CDR3 protein is CASSSQQETQYF. The CDR3 DNA follows: TGTGCCAGCAGTTCCCAACAAGAGACCCAGTACTTC.

This clone was seen more than once but under ten times. This sequence joins TRBV4-2 and TRBJ2-7, with TRBD2 as a possible D gene (6 bases). CDR1 and CDR2 from the germline V gene are LGHNA and YNFKEQ. The CDR3 loop spans 14 amino acids. The V gene lost 4 bases and the J gene lost 3 bases, with 13 bases spanning the gap. CDR3 sequence: CASSRSGLSYEQYF. CDR3 nucleotides: TGTGCCAGCAGCCGATCGGGACTGAGCTACGAGCAGTACTTC.

This chain uses TRBV28 with TRBJ1-2; 10 bases are a match to TRBD1. Germline lookup yields CDR1 MDHEN and CDR2 SYDVKM. The CDR3 is 16 amino acids. Germline trimming cut 8 bases from V and 6 bases from J; bases unmatched to any gene: 15. CDR3 residues: CASGIPRTGGTNGYTF. CDR3 nucleotides: TGTGCCAGCGGTATACCCCGGACAGGGGGGACAAATGGCTACACCTTC.

This rearrangement joins TRBV6-4 to TRBJ2-1; 8 nucleotides match TRBD2. Germline loops: CDR1 MRHNA, CDR2 SNTAGT. The CDR3 length is 16 residues. Losses at the gene ends were 4 bases for V and 8 bases for J; bases not matched to a gene: 13. The CDR3 DNA sequence: TGTGCCAGCAGTGTAACTGCGGGGGGCCGTGGGGATGAGCAGTTCTTC. As protein: CASSVTAGGRGDEQFF.

In this sample, this clone turned up a few times. The chain recombines TRBV5-4 with TRBJ2-1; no definite D call. V lost 4 bases and J lost 10, with 15 bases in between. This CDR3 has 13 amino acids. The germline CDR1 and CDR2 sequences are SGHNT and YYREEE (reference sequence). The CDR3 DNA reads TGTGCCAGCAGCACAGACCCCCCAAACGAGCAGTTCTTC. As protein: CASSTDPPNEQFF.

The rearrangement links TRBV11-2 to TRBJ2-7; 10 nucleotides match TRBD2. V gave up 5 bases and J gave up 6 bases; unmatched junction bases: 13. The CDR3 is 16 residues long. CDR1 is SGHAT, CDR2 FQNNGV, per germline. The CDR3 reads CASSPPLLAGVGEQYF. For the CDR3, the DNA is TGTGCCAGCAGCCCACCCCTCCTAGCGGGGGTCGGCGAGCAGTACTTC.

This clone was recorded at least ten times. Other nucleotide sequences from this sample produce the same CDR3. The chain has TRBV18 and TRBJ1-1, with TRBD1 identical over 8 bases. Germline trimming cut 4 bases from V and 5 bases from J; bases unmatched to any gene: 6. The CDR3 has 14 amino acids. CDR1 KGHSH and CDR2 LQKENI come from the germline V gene. CDR3 sequence: CASSLGQGGTEAFF. The CDR3 region has the DNA TGTGCCAGCTCACTCGGACAGGGAGGGACTGAAGCTTTCTTT.

This clone was detected many times. This chain joins TRBV18 and TRBJ2-2; D may be TRBD2 (5 bases). V lost 4 bases and J 3 bases, leaving 12 bases between the germline ends. Germline V lookup: CDR1 KGHSH, CDR2 LQKENI. CDR3 length equals 15 residues. CDR3 region: CASSLQRRDTGELFF. As DNA, the CDR3 is TGTGCCAGCTCACTGCAGAGGCGGGACACCGGGGAGCTGTTTTTT.

In this sample, this clone turned up a few times. The gene calls are TRBV18 and TRBJ1-4, with 10 positions matching TRBD1. V was clipped by 4 bases and J by 8 bases; unmatched bases: 10. The germline V gene encodes CDR1 KGHSH and CDR2 LQKENI. The CDR3 is made up of 16 amino acids. CDR3 protein: CASSQVGTGVGEKLFF. The CDR3 DNA follows: TGTGCCAGCTCACAAGTGGGGACAGGGGTCGGCGAAAAACTGTTTTTT.

This clone appeared a few times. The V and J genes are TRBV15 and TRBJ2-4; a possible D gene is TRBD1 (6 bases). V gave up 6 bases and J gave up 13 bases, with 19 bases separating them. The length of the CDR3 is 13 residues. Germline V lookup: CDR1 LNHNV, CDR2 YYDKDF (reference sequence). The DNA for the CDR3 is TGTGCCACCAGTCTCCCCCCCCCAGGGGAACAGTACTTC. Its translation: CATSLPPPGEQYF.

V and J are TRBV7-2 and TRBJ1-1; TRBD1 aligns across 7 bases. The CDR3 contains 15 residues. CDR1 is SGHTA and CDR2 is FQGNSA in the germline V gene. After removal of 5 bases from V and 6 bases from J, the junction contained 12 bases not matched to a gene. CDR3 DNA sequence: TGTGCCAGCAGCGTCACTGGGGACAGCGCCGCTGAAGCTTTCTTT. It specifies CASSVTGDSAAEAFF.

V and J are TRBV7-9 and TRBJ1-2, with 7 bases that match TRBD1. Germline-derived CDR1 and CDR2 are SEHNR and FQNEAQ (reference sequence). The CDR3 totals 14 residues. V shed 6 bases and J 1 base; nucleotides not matched to a gene: 5. The CDR3 DNA sequence: TGTGCCAGCAGTCCGGGACAGTATAACTATGGCTACACCTTC. Protein product: CASSPGQYNYGYTF.

This chain joins TRBV18 and TRBJ1-6; D remains ambiguous. Between the trimmed V and J ends, which lost 3 bases and 5 bases, there was a span of 11 bases. Per germline, CDR1 KGHSH and CDR2 LQKENI. The CDR3 runs 15 residues. CDR3 sequence (DNA): TGTGCCAGCTCACCCACCGGGGTCCATAATTCACCCCTCCACTTT. Protein product: CASSPTGVHNSPLHF.

The rearrangement uses TRBV4-1 and TRBJ2-7; D is uncertain. Trimming removed 2 bases from V and 2 bases from J, with 7 bases in between. The CDR3 sequence is 13 residues long. Germline lookup yields CDR1 MGHRA and CDR2 YSYEKL. CDR3 nucleotides: TGCGCCAGCAGCCAAATCGAGACCTACGAGCAGTACTTC. Amino acid sequence: CASSQIETYEQYF.

A few counts support this clone. CDR3 DNA: TGTGCCAGCAGTCGACAGGTGGGGCTCTATGGCTACACCTTC. This encodes CASSRQVGLYGYTF. The V call is TRBV6-5, the J call TRBJ1-2; D possibly corresponds to TRBD1 (6 bases). From germline, CDR1 is MNHEY and CDR2 SVGAGI. This CDR3 has 14 amino acids. V gave up 5 bases and J gave up 4 bases, with 14 bases separating them.

The gene calls are TRBV27 and TRBJ2-2; possible D gene TRBD1, 6 bases. The CDR3 covers 17 residues. The V gene's germline CDR1 is MNHEY and CDR2 SMNVEV (reference sequence). The V and J ends lost 3 bases and 2 bases respectively, with 16 bases between them. The CDR3: CASSFRGTTGNTGELFF. In DNA form, the CDR3 reads TGTGCCAGCAGTTTCCGTGGGACAACGGGTAACACCGGGGAGCTGTTTTTT.